This T cell receptor (beta chain) emerged from a study of CD8+ T cells in alopecia areata. For the study at large: Severity of treated patients was scored by affected scalp percentage.

Extracted from the samples, RNA was reverse transcribed into cDNA to serve as the sequencing template. Measured with immunoSEQ multiplex PCR; TCRdb has only the in-frame clones, and not every one. The data show approximately 300,000 clones, roughly 60% seen once. Documented treatment: oral pan-JAK inhibitor, 5-10 mg twice daily. The CDR3 is made up of 14 amino acids. Per germline, CDR1 SQVTM and CDR2 ANQGSEA. Trimming cost V 0 bases and J 4 bases; bases outside gene matches: 1. V usage is TRBV29-1 and J usage is TRBJ1-5, with 9 bases fitting TRBD1. This TCR was recovered from a human donor with alopecia areata. The sequenced sample was CD4+ T cells sorted from blood, obtained at week 24, from a patient treated with tofacitinib. DNA for the CDR3: TGCAGCGTTGAAGAGGGGACAGGGAATCAGCCCCAGCATTTT. Translating it yields CSVEEGTGNQPQHF. The full variable domain, completed using reference TRBV29-1 and TRBJ1-5, is SAVISQKPSRDICQRGTSLTIQCQVDSQVTMMFWYRQQPGQSLTLIATANQGSEATYESGFVIDKFPISRPNLTFSTLTVSNMSPEDSSIYLCSVEEGTGNQPQHFGDGTRLSIL.